Shown below are 20 T cell receptor beta chains from a single sample sequenced in a study of cytomegalovirus exposure and HLA in healthy donors. PCR primers comprised 60 Vbeta and 13 Jbeta primers. Profiling relied on immunoSEQ multiplex PCR, and the TCRdb table lists in-frame clones only, not all of them. The data contain tens of thousands of clones, about 84% of them singletons. Sample: PBMCs. Receptors were obtained from a female donor in good health and CMV-seronegative.

This clone appeared a few times. The CDR3 here is CASSLFNTGSRNTEAFF. The CDR3 coding sequence is TGTGCCAGCAGTTTATTTAACACAGGATCCAGGAACACTGAAGCTTTCTTT. The chain has TRBV27 and TRBJ1-1; possibly TRBD1 for D (5 bases). In germline, CDR1 is MNHEY, CDR2 SMNVEV (reference sequence). The V end was cut by 1 base, the J end by 1 base, with 16 bases between. This CDR3 has 17 residues.

The J gene is TRBJ2-7, the V gene TRBV5-1, with D perhaps matching TRBD1 (5 bases). Between the trimmed V and J ends, which lost 2 bases and 8 bases, there was a span of 17 bases. Germline-derived CDR1 and CDR2 are SGHRS and YFSETQ. The CDR3 runs 14 residues. The CDR3 region has the DNA TGCGCCAGCAGCTTTAAACAGGAGCTCGGTCAGCAGTACTTC. It is translated as CASSFKQELGQQYF.

The chain employs TRBV7-9 and TRBJ1-3; 7 positions agree with TRBD1. The germline V gene has CDR1 SEHNR and CDR2 FQNEAQ (reference sequence). V shed 4 bases and J 3 bases; nucleotides not matched to a gene: 6. The CDR3 runs to 15 residues. The CDR3 loop reads CASSSTGNLGNTIYF. In nucleotides, the CDR3 is TGTGCCAGCAGCTCGACAGGGAATCTTGGAAACACCATATATTTT. Full variable domain (outside the CDR3, taken from reference TRBV7-9 and TRBJ1-3): DTGVSQNPRHKITKRGQNVTFRCDPISEHNRLYWYRQTLGQGPEFLTYFQNEAQLEKSRLLSDRFSAERPKGSFSTLEIQRTEQGDSAMYLCASSSTGNLGNTIYFGEGSWLTVV.

The genes are TRBV7-2 and TRBJ2-1; no firm D call. Trimming removed 4 bases at V and 12 bases at J, with 10 bases between. This CDR3 is built from 11 residues. CDR1 is SGHTA, CDR2 FQGNSA, per germline. CDR3 DNA sequence: TGTGCCAGCAGCTCCAGCCGAGGGCAGTTCTTC. Translated: CASSSSRGQFF.

The V and J genes are TRBV6-5 and TRBJ1-1; TRBD1 aligns across 7 bases. With V trimmed by 8 bases and J by 1 base, 4 bases remained unmatched. Germline V lookup: CDR1 MNHEY, CDR2 SVGAGI. The length of the CDR3 is 13 residues. The CDR3 bases are TGTGCCAGCGGACGACAGGGGAACACTGAAGCTTTCTTT. Translation: CASGRQGNTEAFF.

The chain uses TRBV6-5 and TRBJ1-2; D may be TRBD1 (5 bases). Deletions cut 7 bases from V and 8 bases from J, with 14 bases between. The CDR3 has 12 amino acids. The V gene's germline CDR1 is MNHEY and CDR2 SVGAGI. The CDR3 nucleotides are TGTGCCAGCACCAGCAGGGCTGGGGGCTACACCTTC. Encoded protein: CASTSRAGGYTF.

This chain links TRBV27 with TRBJ2-4; 10 nucleotides line up with TRBD1. Germline assignment: CDR1 MNHEY and CDR2 SMNVEV (reference sequence). V lost 5 bases and J lost 11; bases outside the gene matches: 6. The CDR3 totals 13 residues. CDR3 loop: CASSRRDRGLQYF. For the CDR3, the DNA is TGTGCCAGCAGTCGCCGGGACAGGGGACTTCAGTACTTC.

This clone came up once. J is TRBJ2-6 and V is TRBV6-1; D is perhaps TRBD2 (5 bases). Trimming took 2 bases from V and 3 from J, leaving 8 bases between them. Germline values: CDR1 MNHNS, CDR2 SASEGT. CDR3 length: 15 residues. The CDR3 region is CASSERGSGANVLTF. In DNA, the CDR3 is TGTGCCAGCAGTGAAAGAGGGAGTGGGGCCAACGTCCTGACTTTC.

The chain combines TRBV6-5 with TRBJ1-2; 9 positions match TRBD1. This CDR3 has 15 amino acids. J lost 6 bases, V lost 6 bases, and 11 bases had no gene match. CDR1 is MNHEY and CDR2 is SVGAGI in the germline V gene. Here the CDR3 reads CASRKTGTGLNGYTF. The CDR3 bases are TGTGCCAGCAGGAAAACCGGGACAGGGCTAAATGGCTACACCTTC.

The CDR3 sequence is CASSTLTGARNNSPLHF. CDR3 bases: TGTGCCAGCAGCACCCTGACAGGCGCCAGGAATAATTCACCCCTCCACTTT. The rearrangement links TRBV21-1 to TRBJ1-6; TRBD1 is taken as the D call from the table, unchecked against the DNA. TRBV21-1 is described as a pseudogene. This CDR3 is built from 17 residues.

The rearrangement joins TRBV2 to TRBJ1-2; D perhaps matches TRBD1 (5 bases). V was cut by 3 bases and J by 2 bases, with 7 bases left in between. The CDR3 runs to 13 residues. Looked up from germline, CDR1 is SNHLY and CDR2 is FYNNEI. CDR3 sequence reads: CASSEDKNYGYTF. In nucleotides, the CDR3 is TGTGCCAGCAGTGAGGACAAAAACTATGGCTACACCTTC.

CDR3 DNA sequence: TGTGCCAGCAGTCCTCCGGGACAGGGGTTCTATGGCTACACCTTC. Translation: CASSPPGQGFYGYTF. The gene calls are TRBV27 and TRBJ1-2, with 10 positions matching TRBD1. The CDR3 sequence is 15 residues long. In germline, CDR1 is MNHEY, CDR2 SMNVEV (reference sequence). The ends lost 5 bases at V and 4 bases at J; junction bases unmatched: 7.

The chain recombines TRBV7-2 with TRBJ1-3, with unresolved D. The germline V gene encodes CDR1 SGHTA and CDR2 FQGNSA. V dropped 5 bases and J dropped 2 bases, with 13 bases sitting between them. This CDR3 region has 15 residues. The CDR3 loop is CASSPGGQTGNTIYF. The CDR3 DNA sequence: TGTGCCAGCAGCCCAGGTGGGCAAACTGGAAACACCATATATTTT. The whole variable domain, filled in from reference TRBV7-2 and TRBJ1-3, reads GAGVSQSPSNKVTEKGKDVELRCDPISGHTALYWYRQSLGQGLEFLIYFQGNSAPDKSGLPSDRFSAERTGGSVSTLTIQRTQQEDSAVYLCASSPGGQTGNTIYFGEGSWLTVV.

V and J are TRBV6-1 and TRBJ1-1; D possibly corresponds to TRBD1 (5 bases). Germline V gives CDR1 MNHNS, CDR2 SASEGT. The CDR3 has 15 residues. V gave up 8 bases and J gave up 4 bases, with 20 bases separating them. CDR3 coding DNA: TGTGCCAGCGATCCCGCAAGCGGGGGACGCACTGAAGCTTTCTTT. Translation: CASDPASGGRTEAFF.

This chain joins TRBV7-2 and TRBJ2-5, with D unresolved. Trimming stripped 5 bases from V and 5 bases from J, with 12 bases between. The CDR3 sequence is 13 residues long. The germline V gene encodes CDR1 SGHTA and CDR2 FQGNSA. This chain's CDR3 is CASSPNLGETQYF. CDR3 DNA: TGTGCCAGCAGCCCCAATCTCGGGGAGACCCAGTACTTC.

The rearrangement links TRBV27 to TRBJ2-3, with D tentatively TRBD2 (6 bases). CDR1 and CDR2 from the germline V gene are MNHEY and SMNVEV (reference sequence). Trimming took off 0 bases at V and 0 bases at J, with 19 bases between the two ends. CDR3 size: 19 residues. The CDR3 reads CASSLSPTSWRGSTDTQYF. CDR3 coding DNA: TGTGCCAGCAGTTTATCCCCCACGTCCTGGCGGGGTAGCACAGATACGCAGTATTTT.

The rearrangement links TRBV9 to TRBJ1-1; TRBD1 aligns across 8 bases. This CDR3 has 16 amino acids. Unmatched junction bases numbered 6, after V lost 1 base and J lost 1 base. The V gene's germline CDR1 is SGDLS and CDR2 YYNGEE. The CDR3 nucleotides are TGTGCCAGCAGCGTAACCACGGACAGGGCGAACACTGAAGCTTTCTTT. Its translation is CASSVTTDRANTEAFF.

J is TRBJ1-2 and V is TRBV5-6; maybe TRBD1 (5 bases). Germline assignment: CDR1 SGHDT and CDR2 YYEEEE. Trimming pared 5 bases from V and 8 bases from J, leaving 13 bases between. The CDR3 is 12 residues long. DNA for the CDR3: TGTGCCAGCAGAAAACTCAGGGTCGGCTACACCTTC. It translates to CASRKLRVGYTF.

The chain combines TRBV2 with TRBJ2-1; the D gene is possibly TRBD2 (5 bases). CDR1 and CDR2 (germline): SNHLY, FYNNEI. Trimming shortened V by 10 bases and J by 1 base, and 17 bases separated the two germline ends. The CDR3 is 15 amino acids. The CDR3 is CATSRGKFSYNEQFF. The CDR3 region has the DNA TGTGCCACCTCACGGGGAAAGTTTTCCTACAATGAGCAGTTCTTC.

The V and J genes are TRBV7-6 and TRBJ2-7, with D perhaps TRBD2 (5 bases). The CDR3 spans 12 residues. V lost 5 bases to trimming and J lost 5 bases, with 10 bases between them. Germline CDR1 SGHVS, CDR2 FNYEAQ. CDR3 in amino acids: CASSHWGDEQYF. CDR3 in DNA: TGTGCCAGCAGCCATTGGGGAGACGAGCAGTACTTC. Supplemented by reference TRBV7-6 and TRBJ2-7, the full variable domain reads GAGVSQSPRYKVTKRGQDVALRCDPISGHVSLYWYRQALGQGPEFLTYFNYEAQQDKSGLPNDRFSAERPEGSISTLTIQRTEQRDSAMYRCASSHWGDEQYFGPGTRLTVT.